This TCR beta chain was sequenced for a study of shared clonotypes between healthy human individuals (dated by TCRdb to 2018 to 2021). A note on the overall study: The cohort comprised two women and three men aged 18 to 49 years. To estimate repertoire size and how much clonotypes are shared between individuals, the study performed deep sequencing of blood TCR repertoires from a handful of healthy adults. To increase sequencing depth and limit assay-specific biases, TCR repertoire library preparation and sequencing were carried out by different laboratories using diverse techniques. Leukapheresis yielded between about 0.85 and 10 billion PBMCs per donor. Here is what the overall study found, with its caveats: Based on pairwise subsampling, the degree of clonotype sharing among donors was expected to be affected by sequencing depth. Because the study included a small number of donors, the genetic and exposure-history diversity represented was limited. Sampling was restricted to blood, and TCR repertoires in tissues likely differ from the TCR repertoires found in blood.

Using the deep immunoSEQ assay, TCR CDR3 regions were amplified from genomic DNA by multiplex PCR. Extracted genomic DNA from each cell subset was distributed evenly across all wells of several immunoSEQ 96-well plates, and each plate was treated as a replicate. Each replicate PCR for unsorted PBMC received around 330 ng genomic DNA, equal to tens of thousands of T cell genomes. Genomic DNA from unsorted PBMC was sequenced over ten immunoSEQ deep assay plates. The purified libraries were quantified using a Qubit 3.0 fluorometer, sized with a Bioanalyzer 2100, and then quantified again using the KAPA Library Quantification kit. Each immunoSEQ 96-well plate was sequenced on its own single-read 150-cycle Illumina NextSeq 550 flow cell. Under the source paper's analysis protocol: The immunoSEQ output contained only junctional sequences without quality scores, so filtering could not match that applied to full-length reads. To assign V/J genes and CDR3, sequences were annotated against IMGT germline references using PyIR, a Python wrapper for IgBLAST v1.9. Reads were removed for weak V/J assignments (E-value above 1e-6), missing CDR3, stop codons, out-of-frame junctions, or ambiguous translated residues. V3J clonotypes were defined as sequences sharing the same inferred V gene, J gene, and CDR3 amino acid sequence. Percentage overlap between repertoires was computed as shared unique clonotypes divided by the size of the smaller repertoire. Repertoire richness was assessed with RTK rarefaction, the Chao1 estimator, and Recon v2.1 estimates of unobserved clonotypes. TCRdb's version of the immuneACCESS table is confined to in-frame rearrangements and falls short of the full clone set. An unresolved V gene accounts for under half of the shortfall where checked; the remainder is of unknown origin. The V and J calls and clone size come from that table; D and trimming were worked out from the DNA. The sample records some 470,000 clones, over 65% of which are singletons. The ten most abundant clones make up roughly 13% of the sample.

The cysteine opens and the phenylalanine closes a CDR3 of 16 amino acids. Of the read, only the CDR3 DNA is kept; its 48 bases are in frame from base 1. V is trimmed back by 5 bases and J by 0 bases, and the junction contains 7 bases that no gene match accounts for. Based on the germline V gene, the CDR1 and CDR2 sequences are MDHEN and SYDVKM. Donors were healthy HIV-negative adults with no recently reported acute infections or vaccinations. Every donor was a Caucasian adult living in Nashville, Tennessee, USA. For unsorted samples, tens of millions of PBMCs were counted, and genomic DNA was extracted using the QIAamp DNA Blood Mini kit. Blood was obtained by leukapheresis, after which PBMCs were separated by Ficoll-Histopaque density gradient centrifugation and cryopreserved in liquid nitrogen vapor phase. On this clone: This receptor's antigen is unknown. Per-nucleotide qualities are absent, and no much larger clonotype sits a single base away.

The rearrangement joined TRBV28 to TRBJ1-3; TRBD1 aligns with 7 central bases. Sequenced sample: PBMCs. The source of this sequence is a woman in her thirties or forties in good health. Some clones in this sample may be carry-over from other donors' samples. In nucleotides, the sequence is TGTGCCAGCAGTCTACTAGGGGGCTACTCTGGAAACACCATATATTTT. It codes for CASSLLGGYSGNTIYF. The variable domain in full, with residues beyond the CDR3 obtained from the reference TRBV28 and TRBJ1-3 genes, is DVKVTQSSRYLVKRTGEKVFLECVQDMDHENMFWYRQDPGLGLRLIYFSYDVKMKEKGDIPEGYSVSREKKERFSLILESASTNQTSMYLCASSLLGGYSGNTIYFGEGSWLTVV.